This TCR beta chain originates from a study of blood T cell repertoires in COVID-19. The CDR3 extends over 13 amino acids. V lost 7 bases to trimming and J lost 3 bases, with 9 bases between them. Germline CDR1 and CDR2: LNHDA and SQIVND (reference sequence). Here immunoSEQ multiplex PCR was the method, and the copy in TCRdb shows in-frame clones only, minus some. This table holds 40,000 to 50,000 clones, over 75% found once. The chain has TRBV19 and TRBJ1-4, with D uncertain. The sequence derives from a man aged 35 to 55 with active or convalescent COVID-19. The sample consisted of peripheral blood. CDR3 residues: CASMRGPNEKLFF. In DNA, the CDR3 is TGTGCCAGTATGCGGGGTCCTAATGAAAAACTGTTTTTT.